This T cell receptor beta chain was captured by sequencing in a study of T-cell reconstitution after alpha-beta-depleted transplantation in children. This CDR3 comprises 15 residues. V was pared by 4 bases and J by 11 bases, with 14 bases of the junction left unmatched. A TCRbeta library incorporating unique molecular identifiers was prepared. TCRdb itself ran the PCR reads through MiXCR, one entry per CDR3 protein. The sample carries 450,000 to 550,000 distinct CDR3 sequences, approximately 10% recorded once. This clonotype was observed a handful of times. This receptor was identified in a female patient aged 2-9 years who had a stem cell transplant for aplastic anemia, so the T cells may come from the graft donor. The rearrangement uses TRBV12-3 or TRBV12-4 and TRBJ1-1; TRBD1 matches at 9 bases. The material sequenced was PBMCs, mostly from graft donor cells, taken 180 days after TCRalphabeta/CD19-depleted stem cell transplant. This chain's CDR3 is CASSYRDRALSGAFF. The CDR3 region has the DNA TGTGCCAGCAGTTATAGGGACAGGGCCCTTAGCGGGGCTTTCTTT.